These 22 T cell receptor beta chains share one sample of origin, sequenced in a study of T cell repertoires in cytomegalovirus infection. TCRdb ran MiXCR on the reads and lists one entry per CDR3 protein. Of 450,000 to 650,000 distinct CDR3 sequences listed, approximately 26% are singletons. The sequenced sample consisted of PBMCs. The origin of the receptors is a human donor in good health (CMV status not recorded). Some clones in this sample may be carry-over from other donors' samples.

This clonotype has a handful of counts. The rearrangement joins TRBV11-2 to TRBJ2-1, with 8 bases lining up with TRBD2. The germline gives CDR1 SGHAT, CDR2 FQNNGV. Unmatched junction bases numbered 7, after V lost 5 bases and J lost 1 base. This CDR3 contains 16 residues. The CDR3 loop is CASSPLSGRSYNEQFF. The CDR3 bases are TGTGCCAGCAGCCCTCTAAGCGGGAGATCCTACAATGAGCAGTTCTTC.

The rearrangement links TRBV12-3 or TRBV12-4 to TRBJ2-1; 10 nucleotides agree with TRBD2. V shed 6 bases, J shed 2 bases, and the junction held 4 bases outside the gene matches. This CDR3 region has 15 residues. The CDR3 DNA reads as TGTGCCAGCAGGGTAGCGGGAGGACCCTACAATGAGCAGTTCTTC. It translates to CASRVAGGPYNEQFF.

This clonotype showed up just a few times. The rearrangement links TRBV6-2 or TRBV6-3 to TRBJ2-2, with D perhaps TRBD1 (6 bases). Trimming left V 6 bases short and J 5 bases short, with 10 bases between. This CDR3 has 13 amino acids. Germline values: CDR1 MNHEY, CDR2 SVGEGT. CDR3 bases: TGTGCCAGCAGACAGGGTGTTACCGGGGAGCTGTTTTTT. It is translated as CASRQGVTGELFF.

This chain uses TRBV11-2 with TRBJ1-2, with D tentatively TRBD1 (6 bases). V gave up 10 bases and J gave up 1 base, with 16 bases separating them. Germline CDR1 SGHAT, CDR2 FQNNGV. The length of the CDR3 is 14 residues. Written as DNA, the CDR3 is TGTGCCACCAGGGGCCCCCACCATAACTATGGCTACACCTTC. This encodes CATRGPHHNYGYTF.

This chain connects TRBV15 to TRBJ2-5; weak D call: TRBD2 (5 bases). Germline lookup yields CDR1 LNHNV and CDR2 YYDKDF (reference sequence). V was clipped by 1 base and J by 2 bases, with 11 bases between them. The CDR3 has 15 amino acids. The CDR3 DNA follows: TGTGCCACCAGCAGAGTAGGATCGGGACAAGAGACCCAGTACTTC. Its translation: CATSRVGSGQETQYF. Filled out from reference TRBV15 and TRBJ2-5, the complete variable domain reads DAMVIQNPRYQVTQFGKPVTLSCSQTLNHNVMYWYQQKSSQAPKLLFHYYDKDFNNEADTPDNFQSRRPNTSFCFLDIRSPGLGDTAMYLCATSRVGSGQETQYFGPGTRLLVL.

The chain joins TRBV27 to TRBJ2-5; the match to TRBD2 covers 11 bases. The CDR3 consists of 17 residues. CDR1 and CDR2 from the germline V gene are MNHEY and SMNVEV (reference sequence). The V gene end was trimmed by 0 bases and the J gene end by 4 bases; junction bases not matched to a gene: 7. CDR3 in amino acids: CASSLSIAGGPGETQYF. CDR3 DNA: TGTGCCAGCAGTTTATCGATAGCGGGAGGGCCCGGAGAGACCCAGTACTTC.

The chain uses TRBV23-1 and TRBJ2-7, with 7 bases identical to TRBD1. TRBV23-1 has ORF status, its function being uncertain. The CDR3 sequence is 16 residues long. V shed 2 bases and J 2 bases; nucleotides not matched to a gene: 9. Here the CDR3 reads CASSQMRQGIAYEQYV. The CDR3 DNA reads TGCGCCAGCAGTCAAATGAGACAGGGCATCGCCTACGAGCAGTACGTC.

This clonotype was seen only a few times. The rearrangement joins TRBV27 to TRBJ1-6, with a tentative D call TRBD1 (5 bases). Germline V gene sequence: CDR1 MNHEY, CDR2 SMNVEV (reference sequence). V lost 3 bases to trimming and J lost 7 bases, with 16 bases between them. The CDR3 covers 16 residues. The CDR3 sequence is CASSFGGVLGNSPLHF. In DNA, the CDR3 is TGTGCCAGCAGTTTTGGAGGGGTATTGGGAAATTCACCCCTCCACTTT.

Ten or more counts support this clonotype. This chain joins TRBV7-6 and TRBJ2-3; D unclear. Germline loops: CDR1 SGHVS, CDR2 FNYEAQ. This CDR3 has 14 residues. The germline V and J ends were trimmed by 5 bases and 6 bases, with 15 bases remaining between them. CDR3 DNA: TGTGCCAGCAGCCAAGCCTACTTGGGGGATACGCAGTATTTT. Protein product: CASSQAYLGDTQYF.

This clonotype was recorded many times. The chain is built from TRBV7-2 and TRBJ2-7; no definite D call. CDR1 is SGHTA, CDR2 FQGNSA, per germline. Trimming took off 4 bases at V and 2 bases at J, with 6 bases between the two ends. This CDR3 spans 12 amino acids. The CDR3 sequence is CASSSPPYEQYF. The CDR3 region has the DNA TGTGCCAGCAGCTCCCCACCCTACGAGCAGTACTTC.

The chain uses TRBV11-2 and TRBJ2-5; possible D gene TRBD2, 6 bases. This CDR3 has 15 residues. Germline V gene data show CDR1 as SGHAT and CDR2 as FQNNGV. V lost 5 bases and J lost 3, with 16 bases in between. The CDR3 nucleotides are TGTGCCAGCAGCCCCGGGCCCGGCGGGGAAGAGACCCAGTACTTC. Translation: CASSPGPGGEETQYF.

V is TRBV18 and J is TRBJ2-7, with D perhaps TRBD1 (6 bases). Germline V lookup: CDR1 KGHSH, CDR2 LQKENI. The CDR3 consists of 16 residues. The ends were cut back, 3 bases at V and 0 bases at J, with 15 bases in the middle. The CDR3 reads CASSPLSDRSSYEQYF. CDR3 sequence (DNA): TGTGCCAGCTCACCTCTCTCTGACAGGAGCTCCTACGAGCAGTACTTC.

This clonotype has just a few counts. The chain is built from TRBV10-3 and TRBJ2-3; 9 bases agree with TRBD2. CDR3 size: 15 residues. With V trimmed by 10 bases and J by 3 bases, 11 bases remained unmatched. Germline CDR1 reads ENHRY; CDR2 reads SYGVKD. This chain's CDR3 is CATGLAGVGTDTQYF. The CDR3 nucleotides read TGTGCCACCGGATTAGCGGGAGTTGGAACAGATACGCAGTATTTT.

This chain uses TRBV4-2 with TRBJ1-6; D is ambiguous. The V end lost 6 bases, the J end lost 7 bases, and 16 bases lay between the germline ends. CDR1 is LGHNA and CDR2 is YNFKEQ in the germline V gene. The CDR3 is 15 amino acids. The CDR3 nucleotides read TGTGCCAGCAGACTTTTTGGTGATCGGAATTCACCCCTCCACTTT. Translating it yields CASRLFGDRNSPLHF.

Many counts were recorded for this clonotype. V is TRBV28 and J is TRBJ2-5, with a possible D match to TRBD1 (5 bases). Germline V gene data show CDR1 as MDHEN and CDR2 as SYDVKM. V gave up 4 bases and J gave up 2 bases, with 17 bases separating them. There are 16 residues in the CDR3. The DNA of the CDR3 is TGTGCCAGCAGTTCACCGACCTCCAGGGAACAAGAGACCCAGTACTTC. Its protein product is CASSSPTSREQETQYF.

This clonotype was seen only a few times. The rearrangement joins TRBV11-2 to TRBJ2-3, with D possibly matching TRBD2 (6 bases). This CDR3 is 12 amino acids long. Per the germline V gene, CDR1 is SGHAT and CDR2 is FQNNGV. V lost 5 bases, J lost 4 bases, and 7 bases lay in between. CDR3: CASSRESDTQYF. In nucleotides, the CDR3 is TGTGCCAGCAGCCGGGAGTCAGATACGCAGTATTTT.

Here the CDR3 DNA reads TGTGCCAGCGGTGGGACGATTAATGAAAAACTGTTTTTT. This encodes CASGGTINEKLFF. The gene calls are TRBV6-2 or TRBV6-3 and TRBJ1-4; TRBD1 might be the D (5 bases). Germline V gives CDR1 MNHEY, CDR2 SVGEGT. The CDR3 consists of 13 residues. V shed 8 bases and J shed 4 bases, with 11 bases lying between them.

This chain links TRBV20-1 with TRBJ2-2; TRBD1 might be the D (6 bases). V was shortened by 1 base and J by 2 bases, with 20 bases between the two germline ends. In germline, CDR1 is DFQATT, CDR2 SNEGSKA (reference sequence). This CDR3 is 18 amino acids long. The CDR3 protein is CSARVGQGLEFNTGELFF. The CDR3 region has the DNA TGCAGTGCTAGAGTAGGCCAGGGGTTGGAATTTAACACCGGGGAGCTGTTTTTT.

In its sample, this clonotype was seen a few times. The CDR3 region has the DNA TGTGCCAGCAGTTTAGGCGGGAGGGCCACCGCTGAGCAGTTCTTC. It codes for CASSLGGRATAEQFF. The gene calls are TRBV12-3 or TRBV12-4 and TRBJ2-1, with TRBD2 matching 9 bases. V was clipped by 1 base and J by 9 bases; unmatched bases: 7. The CDR3 has 15 amino acids.

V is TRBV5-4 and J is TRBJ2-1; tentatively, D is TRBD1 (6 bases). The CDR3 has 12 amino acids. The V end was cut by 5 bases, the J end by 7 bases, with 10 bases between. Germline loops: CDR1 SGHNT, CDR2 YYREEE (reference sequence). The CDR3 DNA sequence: TGTGCCAGCAGGTCCAGGGGAAATGAGCAGTTCTTC. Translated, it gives CASRSRGNEQFF.

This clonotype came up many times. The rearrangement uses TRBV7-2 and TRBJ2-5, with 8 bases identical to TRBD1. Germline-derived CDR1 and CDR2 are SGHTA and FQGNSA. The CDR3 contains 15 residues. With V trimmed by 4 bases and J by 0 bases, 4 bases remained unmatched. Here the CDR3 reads CASSSRQGYQETQYF. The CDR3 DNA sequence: TGTGCCAGCAGCTCGAGACAGGGGTACCAAGAGACCCAGTACTTC. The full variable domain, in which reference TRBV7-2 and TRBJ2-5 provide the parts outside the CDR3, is GAGVSQSPSNKVTEKGKDVELRCDPISGHTALYWYRQSLGQGLEFLIYFQGNSAPDKSGLPSDRFSAERTGGSVSTLTIQRTQQEDSAVYLCASSSRQGYQETQYFGPGTRLLVL.

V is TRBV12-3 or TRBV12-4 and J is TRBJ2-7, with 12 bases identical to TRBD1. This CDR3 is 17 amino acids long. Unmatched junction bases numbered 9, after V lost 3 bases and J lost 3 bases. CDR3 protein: CASSLLGQGAGFYEQYF. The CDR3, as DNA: TGTGCCAGCAGTTTGTTGGGACAGGGGGCTGGATTCTACGAGCAGTACTTC.